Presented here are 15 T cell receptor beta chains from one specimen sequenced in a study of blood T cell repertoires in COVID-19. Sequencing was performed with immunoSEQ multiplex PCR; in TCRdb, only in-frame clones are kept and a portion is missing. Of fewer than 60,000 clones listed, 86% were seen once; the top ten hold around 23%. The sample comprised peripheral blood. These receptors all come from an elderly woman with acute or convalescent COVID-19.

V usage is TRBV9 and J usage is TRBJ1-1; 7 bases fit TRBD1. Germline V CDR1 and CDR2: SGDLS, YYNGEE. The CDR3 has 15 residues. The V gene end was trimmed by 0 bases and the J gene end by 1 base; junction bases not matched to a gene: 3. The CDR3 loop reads CASSVVGGANTEAFF. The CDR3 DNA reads TGTGCCAGCAGCGTAGTAGGGGGCGCGAACACTGAAGCTTTCTTT.

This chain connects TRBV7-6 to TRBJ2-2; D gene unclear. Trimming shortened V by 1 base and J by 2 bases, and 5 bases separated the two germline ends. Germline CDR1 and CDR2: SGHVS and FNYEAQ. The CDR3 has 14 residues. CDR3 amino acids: CASSLGRNTGELFF. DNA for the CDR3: TGTGCCAGCAGCTTAGGCAGAAACACCGGGGAGCTGTTTTTT. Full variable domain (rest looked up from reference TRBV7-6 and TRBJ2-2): GAGVSQSPRYKVTKRGQDVALRCDPISGHVSLYWYRQALGQGPEFLTYFNYEAQQDKSGLPNDRFSAERPEGSISTLTIQRTEQRDSAMYRCASSLGRNTGELFFGEGSRLTVL.

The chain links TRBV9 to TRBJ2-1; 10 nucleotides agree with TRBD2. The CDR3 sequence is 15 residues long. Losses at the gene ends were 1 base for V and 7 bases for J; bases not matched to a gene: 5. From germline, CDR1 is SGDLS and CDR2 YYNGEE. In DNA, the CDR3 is TGTGCCAGCAGCGTACAAGCGGGAGGGCATAATGAGCAGTTCTTC. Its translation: CASSVQAGGHNEQFF.

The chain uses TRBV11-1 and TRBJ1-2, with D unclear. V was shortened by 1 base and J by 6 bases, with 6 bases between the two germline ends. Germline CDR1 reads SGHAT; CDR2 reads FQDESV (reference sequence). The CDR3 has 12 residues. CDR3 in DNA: TGTGCCAGCAGCTTAGGAGGAGATGGCTACACCTTC. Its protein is CASSLGGDGYTF.

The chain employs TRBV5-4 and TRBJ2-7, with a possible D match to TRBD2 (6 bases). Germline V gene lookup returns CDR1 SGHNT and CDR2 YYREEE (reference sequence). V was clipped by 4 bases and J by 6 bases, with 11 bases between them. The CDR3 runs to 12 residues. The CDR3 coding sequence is TGTGCCAGCAGCCTCCTGGGGGGCGAGCAGTACTTC. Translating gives CASSLLGGEQYF. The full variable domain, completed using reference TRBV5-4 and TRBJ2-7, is ETGVTQSPTHLIKTRGQQVTLRCSSQSGHNTVSWYQQALGQGPQFIFQYYREEENGRGNFPPRFSGLQFPNYSSELNVNALELDDSALYLCASSLLGGEQYFGPGTRLTVT.

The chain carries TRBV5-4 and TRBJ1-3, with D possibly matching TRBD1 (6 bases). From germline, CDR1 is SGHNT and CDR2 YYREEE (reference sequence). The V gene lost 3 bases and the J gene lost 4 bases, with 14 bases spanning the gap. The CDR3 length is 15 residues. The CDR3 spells CASSWGQTAGNTIYF. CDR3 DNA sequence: TGTGCCAGCAGCTGGGGACAAACGGCAGGAAACACCATATATTTT.

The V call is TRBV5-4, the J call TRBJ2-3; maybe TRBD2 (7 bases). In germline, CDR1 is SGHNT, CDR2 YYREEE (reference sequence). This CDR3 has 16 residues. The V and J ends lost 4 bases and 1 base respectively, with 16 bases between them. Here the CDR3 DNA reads TGTGCCAGCAGCCGGGGGGCGGGGGCCCGCACAGATACGCAGTATTTT. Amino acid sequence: CASSRGAGARTDTQYF.

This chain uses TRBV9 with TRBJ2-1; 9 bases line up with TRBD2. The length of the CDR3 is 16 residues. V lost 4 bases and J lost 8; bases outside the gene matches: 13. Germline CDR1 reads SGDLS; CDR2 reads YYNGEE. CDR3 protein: CASSLRGFSGGDEQFF. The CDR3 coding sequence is TGTGCCAGCAGCCTCCGGGGGTTTAGCGGGGGTGATGAGCAGTTCTTC.

CDR3 DNA: TGTGCCAGCAGACCTACCGACAGGGGATATGGCTACACCTTC. Its translation is CASRPTDRGYGYTF. The gene calls are TRBV6-2 or TRBV6-3 and TRBJ1-2; 8 bases map to TRBD1. CDR1 and CDR2 from the germline V gene are MNHEY and SVGEGT. The CDR3 totals 14 residues. The V and J ends lost 6 bases and 5 bases, in that order; junction bases with no gene match: 8.

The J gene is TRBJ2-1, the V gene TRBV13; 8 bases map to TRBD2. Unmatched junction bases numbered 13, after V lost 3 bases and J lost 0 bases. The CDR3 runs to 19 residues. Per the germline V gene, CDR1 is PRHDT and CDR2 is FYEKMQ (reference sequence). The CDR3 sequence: CASSFVLYSGGVSYNEQFF. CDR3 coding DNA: TGTGCCAGCAGCTTCGTTTTATACAGCGGGGGAGTCTCCTACAATGAGCAGTTCTTC.

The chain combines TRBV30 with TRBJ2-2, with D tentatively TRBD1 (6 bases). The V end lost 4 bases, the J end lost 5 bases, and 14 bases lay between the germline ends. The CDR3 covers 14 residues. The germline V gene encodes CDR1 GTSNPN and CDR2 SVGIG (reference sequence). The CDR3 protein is CAWIGGRWTGELFF. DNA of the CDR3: TGTGCCTGGATAGGGGGAAGGTGGACCGGGGAGCTGTTTTTT.

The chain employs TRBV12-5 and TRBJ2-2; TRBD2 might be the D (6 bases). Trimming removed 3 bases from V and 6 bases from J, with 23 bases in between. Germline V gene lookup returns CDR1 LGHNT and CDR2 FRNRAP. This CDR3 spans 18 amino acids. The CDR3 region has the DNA TGTGCTAGTGGTTTTTCCCTAGGGGCGGGGAGAGTTTCCGGGGAGCTGTTTTTT. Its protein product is CASGFSLGAGRVSGELFF.

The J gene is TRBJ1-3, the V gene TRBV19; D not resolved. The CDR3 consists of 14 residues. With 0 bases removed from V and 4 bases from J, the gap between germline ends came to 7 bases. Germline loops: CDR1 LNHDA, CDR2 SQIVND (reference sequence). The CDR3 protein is CASSIEARGNTIYF. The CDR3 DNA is TGTGCCAGTAGTATAGAGGCGAGGGGAAACACCATATATTTT.

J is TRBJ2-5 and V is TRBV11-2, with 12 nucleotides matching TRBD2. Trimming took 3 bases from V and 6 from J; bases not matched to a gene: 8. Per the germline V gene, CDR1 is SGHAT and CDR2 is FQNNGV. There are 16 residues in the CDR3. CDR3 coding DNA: TGTGCCAGCAGCTTGAGCCGACTAGCGGGAGTGAAGACCCAGTACTTC. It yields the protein CASSLSRLAGVKTQYF.

Here the CDR3 DNA reads TGTGCCAGCACCCGACTAGCGGGGGGAGCCGGGGAGCTGTTTTTT. Encoded protein: CASTRLAGGAGELFF. The chain employs TRBV3-1 (or the pseudogene TRBV3-2) and TRBJ2-2; 13 bases are shared with TRBD2. Germline V CDR1 and CDR2: LGHDT, YNNKEL (reference sequence). This CDR3 region has 15 residues. J gave up 6 bases and V 7 bases, and 5 bases lay outside the gene matches.